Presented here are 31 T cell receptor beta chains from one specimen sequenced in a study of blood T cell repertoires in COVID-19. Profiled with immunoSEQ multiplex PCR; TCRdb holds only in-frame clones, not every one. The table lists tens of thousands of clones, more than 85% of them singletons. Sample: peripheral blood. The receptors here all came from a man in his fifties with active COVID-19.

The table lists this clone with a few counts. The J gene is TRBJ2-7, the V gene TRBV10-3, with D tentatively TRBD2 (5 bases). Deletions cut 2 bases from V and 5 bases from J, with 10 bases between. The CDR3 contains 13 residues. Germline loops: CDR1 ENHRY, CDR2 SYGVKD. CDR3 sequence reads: CAISERGANEQYF. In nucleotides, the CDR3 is TGTGCCATCAGTGAGCGGGGAGCCAACGAGCAGTACTTC.

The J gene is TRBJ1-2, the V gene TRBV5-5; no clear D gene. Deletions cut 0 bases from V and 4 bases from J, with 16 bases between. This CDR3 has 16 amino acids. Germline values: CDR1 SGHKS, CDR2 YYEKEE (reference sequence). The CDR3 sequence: CASSLGLGSSIYGYTF. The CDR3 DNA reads TGTGCCAGCAGCTTGGGATTGGGCAGTTCCATCTATGGCTACACCTTC.

The CDR3 DNA reads TGTGCCAGTAGTCCATGGACAGGGGGCTCCTACGAGCAGTACTTC. It translates to CASSPWTGGSYEQYF. V usage is TRBV19 and J usage is TRBJ2-7, with 10 bases fitting TRBD1. The V segment lost 5 bases and the J segment 0 bases; nucleotides outside the gene matches: 4. This CDR3 is built from 15 residues. CDR1 is LNHDA, CDR2 SQIVND, per germline (reference sequence).

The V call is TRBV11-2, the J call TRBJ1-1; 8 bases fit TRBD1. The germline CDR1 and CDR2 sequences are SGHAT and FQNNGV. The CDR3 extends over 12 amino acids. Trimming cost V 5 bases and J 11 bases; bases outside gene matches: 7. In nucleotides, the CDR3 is TGTGCCAGCAGCCCCGGGACAGGTGACGCTTTCTTT. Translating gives CASSPGTGDAFF. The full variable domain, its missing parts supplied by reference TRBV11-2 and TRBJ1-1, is EAGVAQSPRYKIIEKRQSVAFWCNPISGHATLYWYQQILGQGPKLLIQFQNNGVVDDSQLPKDRFSAERLKGVDSTLKIQPAKLEDSAVYLCASSPGTGDAFFGQGTRLTVV.

CDR3: CASSIGGKNTEAFF. CDR3 DNA: TGTGCCAGTAGTATCGGGGGGAAGAACACTGAAGCTTTCTTT. The rearrangement joins TRBV19 to TRBJ1-1; TRBD1 is a possible D gene (5 bases). This CDR3 is 14 amino acids long. V dropped 3 bases and J dropped 1 base, with 9 bases sitting between them. Germline V CDR1 and CDR2: LNHDA, SQIVND (reference sequence).

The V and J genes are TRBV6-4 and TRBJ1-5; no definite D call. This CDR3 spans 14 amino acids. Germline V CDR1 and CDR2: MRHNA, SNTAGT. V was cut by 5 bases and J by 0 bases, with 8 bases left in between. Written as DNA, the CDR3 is TGTGCCAGCAGTCCCCAAATTAGCAATCAGCCCCAGCATTTT. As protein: CASSPQISNQPQHF.

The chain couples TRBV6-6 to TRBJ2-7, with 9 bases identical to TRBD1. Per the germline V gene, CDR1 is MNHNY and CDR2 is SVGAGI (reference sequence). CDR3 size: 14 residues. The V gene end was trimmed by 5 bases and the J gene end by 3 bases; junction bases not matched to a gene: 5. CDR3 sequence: CASSQQGAIYEQYF. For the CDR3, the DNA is TGTGCCAGCAGTCAACAGGGGGCGATCTACGAGCAGTACTTC.

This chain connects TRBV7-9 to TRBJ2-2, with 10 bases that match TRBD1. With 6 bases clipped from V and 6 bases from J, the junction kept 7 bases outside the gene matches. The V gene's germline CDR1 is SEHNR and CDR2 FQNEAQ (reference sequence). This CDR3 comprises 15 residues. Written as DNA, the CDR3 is TGTGCCAGCAGACCAGGACAGGGGGGCGCCGGGGAGCTGTTTTTT. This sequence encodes CASRPGQGGAGELFF.

CDR3 sequence (DNA): TGTGCCAGCAGTTATATCTCTGGGGCCAACGTCCTGACTTTC. It yields the protein CASSYISGANVLTF. The chain has TRBV28 and TRBJ2-6; D is uncertain. V was shortened by 4 bases and J by 0 bases, with 4 bases between the two germline ends. Germline lookup yields CDR1 MDHEN and CDR2 SYDVKM. The CDR3 runs to 14 residues.

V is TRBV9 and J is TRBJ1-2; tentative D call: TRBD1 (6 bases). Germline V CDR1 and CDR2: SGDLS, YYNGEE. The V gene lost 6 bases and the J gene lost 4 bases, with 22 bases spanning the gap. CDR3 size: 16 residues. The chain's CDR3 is CASNPSDRPYGYGYTF. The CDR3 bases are TGTGCCAGCAACCCTTCCGACAGGCCTTATGGCTATGGCTACACCTTC.

CDR3 bases: TGTGCCAGCTCCCCCGGGACAGGCGGTGAAAAACTGTTTTTT. Translating gives CASSPGTGGEKLFF. The chain has TRBV18 and TRBJ1-4, with 8 bases fitting TRBD1. J gave up 7 bases and V 6 bases, and 7 bases lay outside the gene matches. This CDR3 spans 14 amino acids. The germline V gene encodes CDR1 KGHSH and CDR2 LQKENI.

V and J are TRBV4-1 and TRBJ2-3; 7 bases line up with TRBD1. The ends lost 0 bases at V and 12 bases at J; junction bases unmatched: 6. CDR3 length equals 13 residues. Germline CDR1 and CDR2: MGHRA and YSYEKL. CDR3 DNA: TGCGCCAGCAGCCAAGATTACAGGGGCCTTCAGTATTTT. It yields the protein CASSQDYRGLQYF.

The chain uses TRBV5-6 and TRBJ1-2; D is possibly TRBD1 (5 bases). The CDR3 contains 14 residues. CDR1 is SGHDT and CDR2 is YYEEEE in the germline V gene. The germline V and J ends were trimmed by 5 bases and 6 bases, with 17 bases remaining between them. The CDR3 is CASSQWGLRHGYTF. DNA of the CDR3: TGTGCCAGCAGTCAATGGGGCCTAAGACATGGCTACACCTTC.

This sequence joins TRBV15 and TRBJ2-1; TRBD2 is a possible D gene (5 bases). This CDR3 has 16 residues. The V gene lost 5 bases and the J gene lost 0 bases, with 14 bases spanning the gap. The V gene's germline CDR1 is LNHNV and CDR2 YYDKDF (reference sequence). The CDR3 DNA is TGTGCCACCAGCCGTGGCCCACTAGTCTCCTACAATGAGCAGTTCTTC. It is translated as CATSRGPLVSYNEQFF.

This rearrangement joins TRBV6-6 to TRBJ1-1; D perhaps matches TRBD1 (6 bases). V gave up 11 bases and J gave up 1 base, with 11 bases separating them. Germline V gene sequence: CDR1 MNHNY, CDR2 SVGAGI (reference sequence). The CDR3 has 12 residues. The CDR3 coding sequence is TGTGCCGGGGGGGACACGAACACTGAAGCTTTCTTT. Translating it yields CAGGDTNTEAFF.

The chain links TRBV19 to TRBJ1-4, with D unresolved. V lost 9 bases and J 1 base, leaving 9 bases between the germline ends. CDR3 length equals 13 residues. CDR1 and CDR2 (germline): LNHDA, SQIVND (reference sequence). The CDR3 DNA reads TGTGCCAGCTCAACTGAAACTAATGAAAAACTGTTTTTT. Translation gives CASSTETNEKLFF.

DNA for the CDR3: TGTGCCAGCAGTTCGACGACAGGTGGAAACTACGAGCAGTACTTC. Its protein product is CASSSTTGGNYEQYF. This chain uses TRBV27 with TRBJ2-7, with D possibly being TRBD1 (6 bases). This CDR3 region has 15 residues. Germline CDR1 is MNHEY and CDR2 is SMNVEV (reference sequence). Trimming took 4 bases from V and 3 from J, leaving 16 bases between them.

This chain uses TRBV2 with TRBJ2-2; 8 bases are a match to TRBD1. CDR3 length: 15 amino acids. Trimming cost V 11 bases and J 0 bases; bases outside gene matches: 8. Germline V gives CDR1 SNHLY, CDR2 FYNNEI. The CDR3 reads CASSQDRANTGELFF. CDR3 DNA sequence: TGTGCCTCTTCCCAGGACAGGGCGAACACCGGGGAGCTGTTTTTT.

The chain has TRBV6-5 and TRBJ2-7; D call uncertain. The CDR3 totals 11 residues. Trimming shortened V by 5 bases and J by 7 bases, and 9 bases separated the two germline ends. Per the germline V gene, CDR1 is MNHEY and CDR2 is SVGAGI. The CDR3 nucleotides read TGTGCCAGCAGTCTTGAGAGGGAGCAGTACTTC. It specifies CASSLEREQYF.

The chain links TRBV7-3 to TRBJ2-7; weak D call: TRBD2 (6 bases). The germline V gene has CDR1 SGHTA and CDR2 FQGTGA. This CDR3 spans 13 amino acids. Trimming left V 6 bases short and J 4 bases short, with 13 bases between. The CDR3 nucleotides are TGTGCCAGCAGTTTGGTTGGGGGGTACGAGCAGTACTTC. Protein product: CASSLVGGYEQYF.

The CDR3 DNA sequence: TGTGCCAGCAGCGTGGAGCCATATCCCCGGACCGGGGAGCTGTTTTTT. Protein product: CASSVEPYPRTGELFF. The chain recombines TRBV9 with TRBJ2-2; D is uncertain. Germline assignment: CDR1 SGDLS and CDR2 YYNGEE. This CDR3 comprises 16 residues. Trimming shortened V by 2 bases and J by 5 bases, and 16 bases separated the two germline ends.

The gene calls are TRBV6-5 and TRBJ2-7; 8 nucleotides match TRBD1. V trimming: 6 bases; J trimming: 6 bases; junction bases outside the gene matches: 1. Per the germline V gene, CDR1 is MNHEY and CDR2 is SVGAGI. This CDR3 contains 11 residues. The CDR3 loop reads CASRGQAEQYF. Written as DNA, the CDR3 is TGTGCCAGCAGGGGACAGGCCGAGCAGTACTTC.

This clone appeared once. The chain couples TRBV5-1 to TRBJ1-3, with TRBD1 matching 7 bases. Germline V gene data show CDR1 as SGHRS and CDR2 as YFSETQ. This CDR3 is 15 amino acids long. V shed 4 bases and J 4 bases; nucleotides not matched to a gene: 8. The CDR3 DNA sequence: TGCGCCAGCAGCCCTGAACAGGGGTTAGGAAACACCATATATTTT. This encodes CASSPEQGLGNTIYF. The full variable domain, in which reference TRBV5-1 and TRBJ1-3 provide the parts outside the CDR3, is KAGVTQTPRYLIKTRGQQVTLSCSPISGHRSVSWYQQTPGQGLQFLFEYFSETQRNKGNFPGRFSGRQFSNSRSEMNVSTLELGDSALYLCASSPEQGLGNTIYFGEGSWLTVV.

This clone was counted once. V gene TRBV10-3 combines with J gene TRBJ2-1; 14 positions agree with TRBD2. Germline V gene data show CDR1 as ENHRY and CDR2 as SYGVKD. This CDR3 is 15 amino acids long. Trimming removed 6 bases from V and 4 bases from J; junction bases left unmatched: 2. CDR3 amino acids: CAIRGTSGGYNEQFF. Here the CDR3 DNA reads TGTGCCATCAGGGGGACTAGCGGGGGATACAATGAGCAGTTCTTC.

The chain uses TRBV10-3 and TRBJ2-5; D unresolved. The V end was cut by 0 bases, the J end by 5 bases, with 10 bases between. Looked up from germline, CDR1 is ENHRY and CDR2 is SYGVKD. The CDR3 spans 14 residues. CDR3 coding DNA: TGTGCCATCAGTGAGTCGAGTCGATCGGAGACCCAGTACTTC. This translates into CAISESSRSETQYF.

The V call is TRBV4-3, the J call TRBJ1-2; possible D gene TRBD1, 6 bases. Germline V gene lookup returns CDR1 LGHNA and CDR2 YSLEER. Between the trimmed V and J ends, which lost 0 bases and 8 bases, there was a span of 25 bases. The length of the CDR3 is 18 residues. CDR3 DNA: TGCGCCAGCAGCCAAGACATAGCACAGGGCCGTTTTTCCGGGGGCTACACCTTC. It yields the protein CASSQDIAQGRFSGGYTF.

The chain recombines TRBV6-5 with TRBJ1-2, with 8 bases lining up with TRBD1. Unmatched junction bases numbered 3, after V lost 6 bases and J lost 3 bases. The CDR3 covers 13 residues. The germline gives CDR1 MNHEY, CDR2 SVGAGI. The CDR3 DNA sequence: TGTGCCAGCAGAGGGACAGGCTACTATGGCTACACCTTC. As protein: CASRGTGYYGYTF.

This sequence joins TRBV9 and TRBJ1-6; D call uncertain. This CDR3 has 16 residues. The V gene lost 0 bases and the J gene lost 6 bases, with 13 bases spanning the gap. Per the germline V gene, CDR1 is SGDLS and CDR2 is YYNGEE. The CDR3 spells CASSVGVGAGNSPLHF. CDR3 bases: TGTGCCAGCAGCGTAGGCGTAGGTGCGGGTAATTCACCCCTCCACTTT.

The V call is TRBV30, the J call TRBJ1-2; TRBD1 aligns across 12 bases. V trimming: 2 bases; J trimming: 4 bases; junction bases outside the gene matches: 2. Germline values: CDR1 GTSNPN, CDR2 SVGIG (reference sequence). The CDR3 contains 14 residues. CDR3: CAWSPGQGAYGYTF. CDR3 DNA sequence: TGTGCCTGGAGTCCGGGACAGGGGGCCTATGGCTACACCTTC.

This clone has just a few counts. CDR3 protein: CASGLVLYNEQFF. The DNA of the CDR3 is TGTGCTAGTGGTTTGGTCTTATACAATGAGCAGTTCTTC. V usage is TRBV12-5 and J usage is TRBJ2-1; unclear D gene. V was cut by 0 bases and J by 4 bases, with 4 bases left in between. Germline V gene lookup returns CDR1 LGHNT and CDR2 FRNRAP. The CDR3 has 13 residues. Complete variable domain (other parts from reference TRBV12-5 and TRBJ2-1): DARVTQTPRHKVTEMGQEVTMRCQPILGHNTVFWYRQTMMQGLELLAYFRNRAPLDDSGMPKDRFSAEMPDATLATLKIQPSEPRDSAVYFCASGLVLYNEQFFGPGTRLTVL.

The CDR3 sequence: CASRYHDRGIGEQYF. CDR3 nucleotides: TGTGCCAGCAGATACCACGACAGGGGAATTGGGGAGCAGTACTTC. The chain links TRBV6-5 to TRBJ2-7; 8 nucleotides agree with TRBD1. The V gene's germline CDR1 is MNHEY and CDR2 SVGAGI. This CDR3 has 15 amino acids. J lost 7 bases, V lost 6 bases, and 14 bases had no gene match.